These T cell receptor beta chains were read from a single sample in a study of blood T cell repertoires in COVID-19. Only in-frame clones appear in the TCRdb table, and some are missing; sequencing was by immunoSEQ multiplex PCR. The profile covers some 78,000 clones, with roughly 86% appearing a single time and approximately 4.4% taken by the ten largest. The sample was peripheral blood. Receptors were obtained from a man over 45 with active or convalescent COVID-19. Both conserved end residues are part of each CDR3. D genes are given only for firm matches. Size is stated for part of the rows, as once, few or many counts, or as a class when the clone is expanded.

abundance: NA; d_gene: TRBD1; v_gene: TRBV28; j_gene: TRBJ1-5; CDR3aa: CASRGTVINQPQHF; CDR3nt: TGTGCCAGCAGGGGGACAGTAATCAATCAGCCCCAGCATTTT
abundance: NA; d_gene: TRBD1; v_gene: TRBV11-2; j_gene: TRBJ1-6; CDR3aa: CASSLTADRVVSPLHF; CDR3nt: TGTGCCAGCAGCTTAACGGCAGACAGGGTTGTTTCACCCCTCCACTTT
abundance: NA; d_gene: NA; v_gene: TRBV6-1; j_gene: TRBJ2-1; CDR3aa: CASSESVRNNEQFF; CDR3nt: TGTGCCAGCAGTGAATCTGTCAGAAACAATGAGCAGTTCTTC
abundance: NA; d_gene: NA; v_gene: TRBV18; j_gene: TRBJ1-5; CDR3aa: CASSLEGPNQPQHF; CDR3nt: TGTGCCAGCTCTTTGGAGGGCCCCAATCAGCCCCAGCATTTT
abundance: NA; d_gene: TRBD1; v_gene: TRBV5-1; j_gene: TRBJ1-1; CDR3aa: CASSFGTGANTEAFF; CDR3nt: TGCGCCAGCAGCTTTGGGACAGGGGCGAACACTGAAGCTTTCTTT
abundance: NA; d_gene: NA; v_gene: TRBV24-1; j_gene: TRBJ2-2; CDR3aa: CATSDPQDYRNTGELFF; CDR3nt: TGTGCCACCAGTGACCCCCAGGACTATCGGAACACCGGGGAGCTGTTTTTT
abundance: NA; d_gene: NA; v_gene: TRBV3-1/TRBV3-2; j_gene: TRBJ2-4; CDR3aa: CASIKGVLAKNIQYF; CDR3nt: TGTGCCAGCATCAAGGGGGTTCTAGCCAAAAACATTCAGTACTTC
abundance: NA; d_gene: TRBD1; v_gene: TRBV6-5; j_gene: TRBJ1-2; CDR3aa: CASISRQGYNYGYTF; CDR3nt: TGTGCCAGCATAAGTCGACAGGGCTATAACTATGGCTACACCTTC
abundance: NA; d_gene: TRBD1; v_gene: TRBV3-1/TRBV3-2; j_gene: TRBJ1-6; CDR3aa: CASSQFWTGPGDSPLHF; CDR3nt: TGTGCCAGCAGCCAATTCTGGACAGGCCCAGGGGATTCACCCCTCCACTTT
abundance: NA; d_gene: TRBD1; v_gene: TRBV18; j_gene: TRBJ1-4; CDR3aa: CASSPTGGYEKLFF; CDR3nt: TGTGCCAGCTCACCGACAGGGGGCTATGAAAAACTGTTTTTT
abundance: few; d_gene: TRBD2; v_gene: TRBV19; j_gene: TRBJ2-3; CDR3aa: CASSEGAGGRTQYF; CDR3nt: TGTGCCAGTAGCGAAGGAGCGGGGGGACGTACGCAGTATTTT
abundance: few; d_gene: NA; v_gene: TRBV2; j_gene: TRBJ1-1; CDR3aa: CASSEFDRAFF; CDR3nt: TGTGCCAGCAGTGAATTCGACAGAGCTTTCTTT
abundance: NA; d_gene: TRBD1; v_gene: TRBV9; j_gene: TRBJ2-7; CDR3aa: CASSVGFGTGVYEQYF; CDR3nt: TGTGCCAGCAGCGTAGGGTTTGGGACAGGGGTCTACGAGCAGTACTTC
abundance: NA; d_gene: TRBD2; v_gene: TRBV5-4; j_gene: TRBJ2-1; CDR3aa: CASSGTSGGFNEQFF; CDR3nt: TGTGCCAGCAGCGGAACTAGCGGGGGTTTTAATGAGCAGTTCTTC
abundance: once; d_gene: TRBD2; v_gene: TRBV11-3; j_gene: TRBJ2-5; CDR3aa: CASSLGTSGQETQYF; CDR3nt: TGTGCCAGCAGCTTGGGGACTAGCGGTCAAGAGACCCAGTACTTC
abundance: NA; d_gene: NA; v_gene: TRBV7-9; j_gene: TRBJ1-2; CDR3aa: CASSLGGGSFGYTF; CDR3nt: TGTGCCAGCAGCTTAGGCGGAGGGAGTTTTGGCTACACCTTC
abundance: once; d_gene: NA; v_gene: TRBV2; j_gene: TRBJ2-7; CDR3aa: CASKEAYEQYF; CDR3nt: TGTGCCAGCAAGGAGGCCTACGAGCAGTACTTC
abundance: NA; d_gene: NA; v_gene: TRBV3-1/TRBV3-2; j_gene: TRBJ2-1; CDR3aa: CASSRYGAAGHNEQFF; CDR3nt: TGTGCCAGCAGCCGCTATGGGGCAGCAGGGCACAATGAGCAGTTCTTC
abundance: NA; d_gene: NA; v_gene: TRBV5-1; j_gene: TRBJ2-3; CDR3aa: CASMEGGNENTQYF; CDR3nt: TGCGCCAGCATGGAGGGGGGGAATGAGAATACGCAGTATTTT
abundance: NA; d_gene: NA; v_gene: TRBV6-6; j_gene: TRBJ1-2; CDR3aa: CASSYSPGDGYTF; CDR3nt: TGTGCCAGCAGTTACTCTCCCGGGGATGGCTACACCTTC
abundance: NA; d_gene: NA; v_gene: TRBV5-4; j_gene: TRBJ2-5; CDR3aa: CASSLRAGNQETQYF; CDR3nt: TGTGCCAGCAGCTTGAGGGCGGGGAACCAAGAGACCCAGTACTTC
abundance: NA; d_gene: TRBD1; v_gene: TRBV5-1; j_gene: TRBJ2-7; CDR3aa: CASSKGQGGYEQYF; CDR3nt: TGCGCCAGCAGTAAAGGACAGGGGGGTTACGAGCAGTACTTC
abundance: NA; d_gene: TRBD1; v_gene: TRBV7-2; j_gene: TRBJ2-2; CDR3aa: CASSSGQGAWTGELFF; CDR3nt: TGTGCCAGCAGTTCCGGACAGGGGGCTTGGACCGGGGAGCTGTTTTTT
abundance: few; d_gene: TRBD2; v_gene: TRBV20-1; j_gene: TRBJ2-5; CDR3aa: CSERGEETQYF; CDR3nt: TGCAGTGAGCGGGGGGAGGAGACCCAGTACTTC
abundance: NA; d_gene: TRBD2; v_gene: TRBV5-1; j_gene: TRBJ2-1; CDR3aa: CASSLARLAGGHNEQFF; CDR3nt: TGCGCCAGCAGCTTGGCCCGACTAGCGGGGGGACACAATGAGCAGTTCTTC
abundance: NA; d_gene: NA; v_gene: TRBV19; j_gene: TRBJ2-1; CDR3aa: CASSRDTNNEQFF; CDR3nt: TGTGCCAGTAGTAGGGACACTAACAATGAGCAGTTCTTC
abundance: NA; d_gene: TRBD1; v_gene: TRBV6-5; j_gene: TRBJ1-2; CDR3aa: CASRVRTGKDGYTF; CDR3nt: TGTGCCAGCAGAGTTCGGACAGGGAAGGATGGCTACACCTTC
abundance: NA; d_gene: NA; v_gene: TRBV6-2/TRBV6-3; j_gene: TRBJ2-3; CDR3aa: CASSYEGATGTDTQYF; CDR3nt: TGTGCCAGCAGTTACGAAGGGGCCACCGGCACAGATACGCAGTATTTT
abundance: NA; d_gene: NA; v_gene: TRBV29-1; j_gene: TRBJ2-7; CDR3aa: CSVTPQGNLYEQYF; CDR3nt: TGCAGCGTGACGCCGCAGGGAAACCTCTACGAGCAGTACTTC
abundance: NA; d_gene: TRBD2; v_gene: TRBV5-1; j_gene: TRBJ2-2; CDR3aa: CASSSIMTSNTGELFF; CDR3nt: TGCGCCAGCAGCTCAATTATGACTAGCAACACCGGGGAGCTGTTTTTT
abundance: few; d_gene: NA; v_gene: TRBV28; j_gene: TRBJ2-6; CDR3aa: CASSLQFSGANVLTF; CDR3nt: TGTGCCAGCAGCCTCCAGTTCTCTGGGGCCAACGTCCTGACTTTC
abundance: NA; d_gene: NA; v_gene: TRBV6-5; j_gene: TRBJ1-4; CDR3aa: CASRGHRGTNEKLFF; CDR3nt: TGTGCCAGCAGGGGACACCGGGGAACTAATGAAAAACTGTTTTTT
abundance: once; d_gene: TRBD1; v_gene: TRBV5-6; j_gene: TRBJ2-3; CDR3aa: CASKRGQGLTDTQYF; CDR3nt: TGTGCCAGCAAGAGAGGACAGGGACTCACAGATACGCAGTATTTT
abundance: NA; d_gene: NA; v_gene: TRBV30; j_gene: TRBJ2-7; CDR3aa: CAWSVFNEQYF; CDR3nt: TGTGCCTGGAGTGTATTTAACGAGCAGTACTTC
abundance: once; d_gene: NA; v_gene: TRBV7-9; j_gene: TRBJ2-1; CDR3aa: CASSSNEAAGYNEQFF; CDR3nt: TGTGCCAGCAGCTCTAACGAGGCAGCTGGCTACAATGAGCAGTTCTTC
abundance: NA; d_gene: NA; v_gene: TRBV28; j_gene: TRBJ1-4; CDR3aa: CASSLRQGSTNEKLFF; CDR3nt: TGTGCCAGCAGTTTACGCCAGGGGTCAACTAATGAAAAACTGTTTTTT
abundance: NA; d_gene: TRBD1; v_gene: TRBV7-9; j_gene: TRBJ2-2; CDR3aa: CASSFLPGDRGFTGELFF; CDR3nt: TGTGCCAGCAGCTTTCTACCCGGGGACAGGGGCTTCACCGGGGAGCTGTTTTTT
abundance: NA; d_gene: TRBD2; v_gene: TRBV19; j_gene: TRBJ2-7; CDR3aa: CASRRTSGGINSYEQYF; CDR3nt: TGTGCCAGTAGGAGGACTAGCGGGGGTATAAACTCCTACGAGCAGTACTTC
abundance: few; d_gene: NA; v_gene: TRBV18; j_gene: TRBJ1-2; CDR3aa: CASSPPSVIDYTF; CDR3nt: TGTGCCAGCTCACCACCATCAGTAATTGACTACACCTTC
abundance: few; d_gene: TRBD1; v_gene: TRBV27; j_gene: TRBJ2-7; CDR3aa: CASSLGQETYEQYF; CDR3nt: TGTGCCAGCAGTTTAGGACAGGAGACCTACGAGCAGTACTTC
abundance: few; d_gene: NA; v_gene: TRBV19; j_gene: TRBJ1-5; CDR3aa: CASSISPVEPQHF; CDR3nt: TGTGCCAGTAGTATCTCCCCTGTAGAGCCCCAGCATTTT
abundance: NA; d_gene: NA; v_gene: TRBV4-2; j_gene: TRBJ2-1; CDR3aa: CASSQDPAGYNEQFF; CDR3nt: TGTGCCAGCAGCCAAGATCCAGCGGGTTACAATGAGCAGTTCTTC
abundance: NA; d_gene: TRBD1; v_gene: TRBV10-3; j_gene: TRBJ2-3; CDR3aa: CAILGTGTDTQYF; CDR3nt: TGTGCCATTTTAGGGACAGGCACAGATACGCAGTATTTT
abundance: NA; d_gene: NA; v_gene: TRBV5-5; j_gene: TRBJ2-5; CDR3aa: CASSLGTSQETQYF; CDR3nt: TGTGCCAGCAGCTTGGGCACTTCCCAAGAGACCCAGTACTTC
abundance: NA; d_gene: NA; v_gene: TRBV6-4; j_gene: TRBJ2-2; CDR3aa: CASSASGSTGELFF; CDR3nt: TGTGCCAGCAGTGCGTCAGGGTCCACCGGGGAGCTGTTTTTT
abundance: NA; d_gene: NA; v_gene: TRBV19; j_gene: TRBJ1-1; CDR3aa: CASSITGANTEAFF; CDR3nt: TGTGCCAGTAGTATTACTGGGGCGAACACTGAAGCTTTCTTT
abundance: NA; d_gene: NA; v_gene: TRBV10-3; j_gene: TRBJ1-1; CDR3aa: CATQGSTEAFF; CDR3nt: TGTGCCACTCAGGGCTCCACTGAAGCTTTCTTT
abundance: NA; d_gene: TRBD1; v_gene: TRBV24-1; j_gene: TRBJ2-7; CDR3aa: CATSDFQATGQLNSYEQYF; CDR3nt: TGTGCCACCAGTGACTTCCAGGCTACGGGACAGCTAAATTCCTACGAGCAGTACTTC
abundance: NA; d_gene: NA; v_gene: TRBV7-8; j_gene: TRBJ2-7; CDR3aa: CASSISSREQYF; CDR3nt: TGTGCCAGCAGCATCTCGTCGAGGGAGCAGTACTTC
abundance: NA; d_gene: TRBD1; v_gene: TRBV19; j_gene: TRBJ1-3; CDR3aa: CASSMDREPGNTIYF; CDR3nt: TGTGCCAGTAGTATGGACAGGGAGCCTGGAAACACCATATATTTT
abundance: NA; d_gene: NA; v_gene: TRBV15; j_gene: TRBJ1-1; CDR3aa: CATSFRGGGRVNTEAFF; CDR3nt: TGTGCCACCAGCTTTCGAGGCGGGGGGCGCGTGAACACTGAAGCTTTCTTT
abundance: NA; d_gene: NA; v_gene: TRBV18; j_gene: TRBJ1-2; CDR3aa: CASSPIGENYGYTF; CDR3nt: TGTGCCAGCTCACCGATCGGAGAGAACTATGGCTACACCTTC
abundance: once; d_gene: NA; v_gene: TRBV5-1; j_gene: TRBJ1-2; CDR3aa: CASSLSGVYGYTF; CDR3nt: TGCGCCAGCAGCTTGTCAGGGGTTTATGGCTACACCTTC
abundance: NA; d_gene: NA; v_gene: TRBV6-5; j_gene: TRBJ1-4; CDR3aa: CASSYSTAGPNEKLFF; CDR3nt: TGTGCCAGCAGTTATTCTACAGCGGGACCTAATGAAAAACTGTTTTTT